The clone carrying this TCR beta chain was recorded only once. Its cognate antigen is unknown. The data belong to a study of OX40 agonist ivuxolimab in advanced cancers. At the level of the study: Aged roughly 23 to 80 with a mean of 60 years, they were about 78% male. Two patients with cutaneous melanoma and one with hepatocellular carcinoma, three in total, showed partial responses. Study-wide results and caveats: Dose levels from 0.1 to 3.0 mg/kg saw CD4+ and CD8+ blood T cells expand clonally by week 6.

TCRdb's table, derived via immunoSEQ multiplex PCR, lists solely in-frame clones and lacks some. The sample lists 55,000 to 65,000 clones, over 80% seen once, with more than 1.5% in the top ten. Cycle 7 day 1, cycle 4 day 1, and baseline were the timepoints at which blood was sampled. The material sequenced was CD4+ or CD8+ T cells sorted from blood, taken in a trial of the OX40 agonist ivuxolimab. The sequence came from an adult with an advanced solid tumor such as melanoma, head and neck, liver or kidney cancer.

The CDR3 loop reads CAIGGVFKEKLFF. The CDR3 bases are TGTGCCATCGGGGGGGTCTTCAAGGAAAAACTGTTTTTT. V is TRBV28 and J is TRBJ1-4, with D possibly being TRBD1 (5 bases). This CDR3 spans 13 amino acids. Germline loops: CDR1 MDHEN, CDR2 SYDVKM. V was pared by 10 bases and J by 8 bases, with 17 bases between.